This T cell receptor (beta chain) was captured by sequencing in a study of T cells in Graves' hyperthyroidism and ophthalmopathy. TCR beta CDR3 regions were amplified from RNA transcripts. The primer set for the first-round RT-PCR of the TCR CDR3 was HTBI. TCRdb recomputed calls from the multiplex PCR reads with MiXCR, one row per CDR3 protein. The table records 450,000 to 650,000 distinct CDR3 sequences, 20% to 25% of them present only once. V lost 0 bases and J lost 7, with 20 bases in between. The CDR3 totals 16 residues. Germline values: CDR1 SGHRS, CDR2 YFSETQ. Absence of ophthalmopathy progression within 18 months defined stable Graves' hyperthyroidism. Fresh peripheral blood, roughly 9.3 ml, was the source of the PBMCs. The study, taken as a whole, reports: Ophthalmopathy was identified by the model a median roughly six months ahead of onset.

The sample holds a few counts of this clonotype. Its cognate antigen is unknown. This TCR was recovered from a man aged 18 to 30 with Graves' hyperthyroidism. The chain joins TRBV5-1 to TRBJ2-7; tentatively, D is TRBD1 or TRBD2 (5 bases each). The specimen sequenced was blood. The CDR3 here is CASSLASWSGPREQYF. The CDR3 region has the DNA TGCGCCAGCAGCTTGGCATCGTGGTCGGGGCCCCGGGAGCAGTACTTC.